The source of this T cell receptor (beta chain) is a study of identical twins. This clonotype showed up many times. The ends lost 4 bases at V and 3 bases at J; junction bases unmatched: 7. Germline-derived CDR1 and CDR2 are SGDLS and YYNGEE. CDR3 size: 16 residues. TCRdb redid the calling of the 5' RACE reads with MiXCR, one entry per CDR3 protein. The sample records some 690,000 distinct CDR3 sequences, 21% being singletons. These sequences were also reported in another study, on T cells expressing NK-cell markers. According to that study: Seven donors tested HCMV-seropositive and one tested seronegative among the eight sequenced. The contribution of dominant NKG2C+ clonotypes to CD8+ T cells in a handful of donors was roughly 1.0-7.5%.

The specimen sequenced was PBMCs. The chain has TRBV9 and TRBJ2-3; 11 nucleotides agree with TRBD2. The clonotype originates from a woman under 30 in good health. The CDR3 loop reads CASSILAGGLTDTQYF. In nucleotides, the CDR3 is TGTGCCAGCAGCATTCTAGCGGGAGGATTGACAGATACGCAGTATTTT.